This T cell receptor (beta chain) was recovered during a study of blood T cells in healthy people across ages. Alongside a J-beta primer mix, a sample-barcoded 5' primer served in a second PCR lasting roughly 7 to 11 cycles. From each sample, at least 2.5 million paired-end reads containing CDR3 were obtained. TCRdb independently ran MiXCR on the 5' RACE reads; one entry per CDR3 protein. The sample has some 1.5 million distinct CDR3 sequences, 25% to 30% seen once. This clonotype was seen repeatedly, ten times or more. The CDR3 consists of 16 residues. V was pared by 7 bases and J by 2 bases, with 23 bases between. CDR1 and CDR2 from the germline V gene are DFQATT and SNEGSKA (reference sequence). The donors, all healthy, were Caucasians living in Russia, aged about 6 to 100.

This clonotype originated in a woman in her twenties or thirties in good health. Sample: blood. The chain has TRBV20-1 and TRBJ2-5, with a tentative D call TRBD1 (6 bases). The CDR3: CSVRVTGRQYQETQYF. CDR3 nucleotide sequence: TGCAGTGTTCGGGTGACAGGACGCCAATATCAAGAGACCCAGTACTTC.